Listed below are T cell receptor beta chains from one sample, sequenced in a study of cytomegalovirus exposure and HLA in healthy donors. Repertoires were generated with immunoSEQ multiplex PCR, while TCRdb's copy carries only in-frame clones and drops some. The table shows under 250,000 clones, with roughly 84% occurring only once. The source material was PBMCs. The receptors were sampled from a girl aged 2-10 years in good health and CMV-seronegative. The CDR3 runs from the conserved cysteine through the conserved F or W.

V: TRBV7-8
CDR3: CASMGTGFPTEAFF

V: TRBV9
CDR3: CASSVGTINQPQHF

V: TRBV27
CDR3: CASSLVPGGGYGYTF

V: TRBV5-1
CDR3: CASSPNGDSGTGTQYF

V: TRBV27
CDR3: CASSLRDRVVGELFF

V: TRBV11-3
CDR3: CASSSGSSNTQYF

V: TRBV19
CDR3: CASSRGARLAGAPYNEQFF

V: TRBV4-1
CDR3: CASRGLAGTSQGETQYF

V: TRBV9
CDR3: CASSKTADTEAFF

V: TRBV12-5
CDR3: CASGLYRGGDYGYTF

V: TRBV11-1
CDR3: CASSLVVLTDTQYF

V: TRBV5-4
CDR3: CASSPGMGGTDTQYF

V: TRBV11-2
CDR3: CASSLREQGNYGYTF

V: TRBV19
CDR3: CASSERTGATNEKLFF

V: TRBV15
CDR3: CATSRSPRAQPQHF

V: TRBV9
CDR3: CASSGGGTNEKLFF

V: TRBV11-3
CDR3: CASSLARSGAHNEQFF

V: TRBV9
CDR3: CASSVATGQETNTEAFF

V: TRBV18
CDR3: CASSPATGGQYEQYF

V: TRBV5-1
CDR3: CASSFTGGSYEQYF

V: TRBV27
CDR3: CASRDPGTGRGYTF

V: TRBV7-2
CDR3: CASSQPQGLPQHF

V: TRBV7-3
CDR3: CASSSPKVAGGQDTQYF

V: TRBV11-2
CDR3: CASSLDRGGNQPQHF

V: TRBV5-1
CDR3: CASSLGLAVREQYF

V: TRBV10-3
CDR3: CAIRGADTEAFF

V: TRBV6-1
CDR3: CASSEVMSEQFF

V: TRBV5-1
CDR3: CASSLNAGTTYEQYF

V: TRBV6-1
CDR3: CASSYSRYSNQPQHF

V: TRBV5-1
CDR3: CASSFDSSGDTQYF

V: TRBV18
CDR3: CASSPNREEQYF

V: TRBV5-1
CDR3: CASSSRDRSPGEQYF

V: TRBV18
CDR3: CASHQMGGGGYGYTF

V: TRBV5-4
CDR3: CASSPQGNEKLFF

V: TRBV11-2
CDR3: CASRAGYGAFF

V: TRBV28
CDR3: CASSPVPIFQETQYF

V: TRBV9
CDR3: CASSVGLDTGELFF

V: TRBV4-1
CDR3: CASSQWDTSYEQYF

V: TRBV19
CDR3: CASGALGQGMGNQPQHF

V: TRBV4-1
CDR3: CASSQDPGVSNQPQHF

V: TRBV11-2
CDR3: CASSLGPFEQYF

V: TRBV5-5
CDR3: CASSLAGTVPNTEAFF

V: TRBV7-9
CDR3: CASSFPSRHEKLFF

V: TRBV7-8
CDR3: CASSFRDRGRYEQYF